The entry below describes one T cell receptor (beta chain). Its target is not known. A read error may produce the germline difference seen at one junction end. Naive CD4+ T cells were purified with Tregs depleted by CD25. Full-length variable regions came from constant-region reverse primers plus semi-nested Nested Universal Primer A PCR. TCRdb re-derived calls from the 5' RACE reads in MiXCR, one entry per CDR3 protein. The sample has around 5,300 distinct CDR3 sequences; around 71% are singletons. Study-level points and caveats: Greatest tumor Treg TCR overlap was with tumor naive CD4+ cells. The TCR gene usage of tumor memory CD4+ T cells clustered together with blood and lymph node memory CD4+ cells and with lymph node naive CD4+ cells.

This CDR3 region has 16 residues. The V gene's germline CDR1 is MDHEN and CDR2 SYDVKM. The TCR was taken from a female donor with breast cancer. Sequenced material: naive CD4+ T cells sorted from blood. Subset noted: naive CD4+ T cells, CD4+CD45RA+CD25-. The chain uses TRBV28 and TRBJ2-7, with TRBD1 identical over 7 bases. The CDR3: CVSSPGHRGADYEQYF. CDR3 nucleotides: TGTGTCAGCAGCCCGGGCCACAGGGGTGCGGACTACGAGCAGTACTTC. Filled out from reference TRBV28 and TRBJ2-7, the complete variable domain reads DVKVTQSSRYLVKRTGEKVFLECVQDMDHENMFWYRQDPGLGLRLIYFSYDVKMKEKGDIPEGYSVSREKKERFSLILESASTNQTSMYLCVSSPGHRGADYEQYFGPGTRLTVT.